This section outlines one T cell receptor beta chain sequence together with its context. Its antigen is undetermined. Described time point: newly diagnosed, previously untreated cHL patient sample. Through magnetic negative selection, CD8+ T cells were separated from PBMCs that had been thawed. The data are from a study of PD-1 blockade in classical Hodgkin lymphoma. Overall study findings and caveats: Newly diagnosed patients were reported to exhibit reduced baseline TCR diversity relative to healthy donors.

Data came from immunoSEQ multiplex PCR; TCRdb stores just in-frame clones and leaves some out. This sample has 5,000 to 6,500 clones, with roughly nine tenths found just once. The CDR3 is made up of 15 amino acids. Per the germline V gene, CDR1 is MRHNA and CDR2 is SNTAGT. V was clipped by 3 bases and J by 0 bases, with 10 bases between them. The rearrangement joins TRBV6-4 to TRBJ2-3; D gene uncertain. The specimen sequenced was CD8+ T cells from blood. The clonotype was recovered from a human donor with classical Hodgkin lymphoma. Here the CDR3 reads CASSEGRTSTDTQYF. CDR3 DNA sequence: TGTGCCAGCAGTGAAGGAAGAACTAGCACAGATACGCAGTATTTT.